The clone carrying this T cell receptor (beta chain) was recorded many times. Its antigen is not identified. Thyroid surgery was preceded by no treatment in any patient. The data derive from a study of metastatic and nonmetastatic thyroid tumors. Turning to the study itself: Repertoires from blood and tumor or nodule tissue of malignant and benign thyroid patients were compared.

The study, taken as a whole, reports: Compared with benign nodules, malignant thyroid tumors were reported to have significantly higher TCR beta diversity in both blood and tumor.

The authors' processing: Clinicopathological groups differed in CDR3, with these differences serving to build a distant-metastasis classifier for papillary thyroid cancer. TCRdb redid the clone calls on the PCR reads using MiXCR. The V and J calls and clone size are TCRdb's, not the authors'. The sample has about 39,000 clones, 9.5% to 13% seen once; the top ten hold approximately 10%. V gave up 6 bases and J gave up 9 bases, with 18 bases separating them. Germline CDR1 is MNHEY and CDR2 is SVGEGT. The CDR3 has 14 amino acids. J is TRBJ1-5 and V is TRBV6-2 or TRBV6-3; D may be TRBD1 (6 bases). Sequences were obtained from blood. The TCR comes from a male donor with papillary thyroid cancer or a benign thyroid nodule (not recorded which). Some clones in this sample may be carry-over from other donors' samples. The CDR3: CASRRGGGVRPQHF. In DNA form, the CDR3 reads TGTGCCAGCAGAAGGGGGGGTGGGGTTCGGCCCCAGCATTTT.